Following are 25 T cell receptor beta chains from one sample sequenced in a study of cytomegalovirus exposure and HLA in healthy donors. TCRdb's copy holds only in-frame clones and misses some; the assay was immunoSEQ multiplex PCR. The table has about 220,000 clones, 85% to 95% seen once. Source material: PBMCs. These receptor sequences come from a young woman in good health and CMV-seronegative.

The sample holds one count of this clone. The rearrangement links TRBV29-1 to TRBJ1-1; D call uncertain. Germline lookup yields CDR1 SQVTM and CDR2 ANQGSEA. Between the trimmed V and J ends, which lost 1 base and 6 bases, there was a span of 9 bases. The CDR3 extends over 12 amino acids. The CDR3 nucleotides are TGCAGCGTTGAAGGCGTAGCTGCTGAAGCTTTCTTT. Amino acid sequence: CSVEGVAAEAFF.

The chain is built from TRBV5-5 and TRBJ2-5, with a possible D match to TRBD2 (6 bases). V lost 0 bases and J 4 bases, leaving 13 bases between the germline ends. This CDR3 comprises 15 residues. CDR1 is SGHKS, CDR2 YYEKEE, per germline (reference sequence). CDR3 sequence: CASSLGLLGRETQYF. CDR3 DNA: TGTGCCAGCAGCTTGGGACTCCTCGGGAGAGAGACCCAGTACTTC.

V gene TRBV5-4 combines with J gene TRBJ2-5; D not certain. Germline V CDR1 and CDR2: SGHNT, YYREEE (reference sequence). CDR3 size: 13 residues. The germline V and J ends were trimmed by 4 bases and 5 bases, with 12 bases remaining between them. CDR3 in amino acids: CASSLSRSETQYF. In DNA form, the CDR3 reads TGTGCCAGCAGCCTAAGCCGGTCGGAGACCCAGTACTTC. Filled out from reference TRBV5-4 and TRBJ2-5, the complete variable domain reads ETGVTQSPTHLIKTRGQQVTLRCSSQSGHNTVSWYQQALGQGPQFIFQYYREEENGRGNFPPRFSGLQFPNYSSELNVNALELDDSALYLCASSLSRSETQYFGPGTRLLVL.

CDR3 protein: CASRTSGMYEQYF. CDR3 DNA: TGTGCCAGCCGGACTAGCGGGATGTACGAGCAGTACTTC. The V gene is TRBV28, the J gene TRBJ2-7, with 12 bases that match TRBD2. There are 13 residues in the CDR3. Trimming took 8 bases from V and 4 from J; bases not matched to a gene: 3. The V gene's germline CDR1 is MDHEN and CDR2 SYDVKM.

The chain couples TRBV10-1 to TRBJ1-1; D perhaps matches TRBD1 (5 bases). The germline CDR1 and CDR2 sequences are WNHNN and SYGVQD (reference sequence). The ends were cut back, 8 bases at V and 0 bases at J, with 16 bases in the middle. The CDR3 length is 15 residues. In DNA, the CDR3 is TGCGCCAGCCAGGAGGGCGCGGGGGTGAACACTGAAGCTTTCTTT. Protein: CASQEGAGVNTEAFF.

The chain couples TRBV2 to TRBJ2-3; 8 bases match TRBD2. CDR1 and CDR2 (germline): SNHLY, FYNNEI. V shed 3 bases and J 2 bases; nucleotides not matched to a gene: 7. This CDR3 region has 16 residues. CDR3 amino acids: CASSELAGFNTDTQYF. CDR3 bases: TGTGCCAGCAGTGAGCTAGCGGGCTTCAACACAGATACGCAGTATTTT.

The rearrangement joins TRBV9 to TRBJ2-7; TRBD2 matches at 9 bases. CDR3 length equals 17 residues. Germline V gene lookup returns CDR1 SGDLS and CDR2 YYNGEE. Trimming removed 0 bases from V and 4 bases from J; junction bases left unmatched: 11. CDR3: CASSVATSTSGWYEQYF. The CDR3 nucleotides read TGTGCCAGCAGCGTAGCTACCTCGACTAGCGGTTGGTACGAGCAGTACTTC.

This clone was observed a few times. The CDR3 sequence is CASSVAPPYEQYF. CDR3 DNA: TGTGCCAGCAGCGTAGCCCCTCCCTACGAGCAGTACTTC. The V gene is TRBV9, the J gene TRBJ2-7, with D unresolved. V gave up 0 bases and J gave up 2 bases, with 6 bases separating them. The CDR3 is 13 amino acids. Germline V gives CDR1 SGDLS, CDR2 YYNGEE.

The gene calls are TRBV6-6 and TRBJ2-7, with 7 nucleotides matching TRBD2. Germline V gives CDR1 MNHNY, CDR2 SVGAGI (reference sequence). This CDR3 has 13 amino acids. Trimming took 2 bases from V and 3 from J; bases not matched to a gene: 1. CDR3 residues: CASSYPGGYEQYF. The CDR3 DNA reads as TGTGCCAGCAGTTACCCGGGGGGCTACGAGCAGTACTTC.

As DNA, the CDR3 is TGTGCCAGCAGCCCAATGGGGACAGGGGGCTACGAGCAGTACTTC. It is translated as CASSPMGTGGYEQYF. The chain has TRBV11-2 and TRBJ2-7; 11 nucleotides match TRBD1. CDR3 size: 15 residues. CDR1 and CDR2 from the germline V gene are SGHAT and FQNNGV. V lost 5 bases to trimming and J lost 3 bases; unmatched junction nucleotides: 6.

The rearrangement joins TRBV6-6 to TRBJ1-2, with 8 bases lining up with TRBD1. V lost 7 bases and J lost 4; bases outside the gene matches: 14. The CDR3 extends over 16 amino acids. Germline assignment: CDR1 MNHNY and CDR2 SVGAGI (reference sequence). Written as DNA, the CDR3 is TGTGCCAGCAACACACCCCAGACAGGGGCCGTCTATGGCTACACCTTC. Its translation: CASNTPQTGAVYGYTF.

J is TRBJ2-3 and V is TRBV5-1; D not certain. The V gene lost 0 bases and the J gene lost 1 base, with 3 bases spanning the gap. Germline V gene sequence: CDR1 SGHRS, CDR2 YFSETQ. The CDR3 has 13 residues. DNA of the CDR3: TGCGCCAGCAGCTTGGGAGGCACAGATACGCAGTATTTT. This sequence encodes CASSLGGTDTQYF. The complete variable domain, with remaining parts taken from reference TRBV5-1 and TRBJ2-3, reads KAGVTQTPRYLIKTRGQQVTLSCSPISGHRSVSWYQQTPGQGLQFLFEYFSETQRNKGNFPGRFSGRQFSNSRSEMNVSTLELGDSALYLCASSLGGTDTQYFGPGTRLTVL.

The chain links TRBV11-2 to TRBJ2-1, with TRBD1 as a possible D gene (6 bases). The CDR3 is made up of 16 amino acids. V was trimmed by 4 bases and J by 3 bases, leaving 16 bases between them. The germline V gene has CDR1 SGHAT and CDR2 FQNNGV. The CDR3 reads CASSSQRGYDYNEQFF. The CDR3 DNA is TGTGCCAGCAGCTCGCAAAGGGGGTACGACTACAATGAGCAGTTCTTC.

The chain is built from TRBV5-1 and TRBJ1-1, with D uncertain. The CDR3 has 15 residues. Per germline, CDR1 SGHRS and CDR2 YFSETQ. V lost 4 bases to trimming and J lost 1 base, with 14 bases between them. The CDR3 coding sequence is TGCGCCAGCAGCACGTTTGAACCCGGGAACACTGAAGCTTTCTTT. This sequence encodes CASSTFEPGNTEAFF.

J is TRBJ2-7 and V is TRBV10-3; D is possibly TRBD2 (5 bases). This CDR3 region has 13 residues. The V and J ends lost 6 bases and 0 bases respectively, with 9 bases between them. Germline CDR1 and CDR2: ENHRY and SYGVKD. The CDR3 DNA sequence: TGTGCCATCAGCGGACTGGACTCCTACGAGCAGTACTTC. Its protein is CAISGLDSYEQYF.

This sequence joins TRBV7-3 and TRBJ1-1, with TRBD1 as a possible D gene (6 bases). V lost 5 bases, J lost 6 bases, and 19 bases lay in between. This CDR3 has 15 residues. Germline V gene data show CDR1 as SGHTA and CDR2 as FQGTGA. As DNA, the CDR3 is TGTGCCAGCAGCGCAACAGGGAACGTTGGCTCTGAAGCTTTCTTT. Its protein product is CASSATGNVGSEAFF.

The chain uses TRBV28 and TRBJ2-7, with D unclear. This CDR3 region has 17 residues. Germline CDR1 reads MDHEN; CDR2 reads SYDVKM. Trimming stripped 4 bases from V and 2 bases from J, with 21 bases between. CDR3: CASSYRPWPPPPYEQYF. CDR3 nucleotide sequence: TGTGCCAGCAGTTACCGTCCCTGGCCACCACCCCCCTACGAGCAGTACTTC.

Only one count was recorded for this clone. J is TRBJ2-2 and V is TRBV28; possibly TRBD2 for D (5 bases). V was trimmed by 5 bases and J by 0 bases, leaving 16 bases between them. In germline, CDR1 is MDHEN, CDR2 SYDVKM. This CDR3 has 17 residues. The CDR3 region is CASSRSGAGTNTGELFF. DNA of the CDR3: TGTGCCAGCAGTAGATCTGGTGCGGGCACGAACACCGGGGAGCTGTTTTTT.

The rearrangement uses TRBV25-1 and TRBJ1-1; possible D gene TRBD1, 5 bases. Germline-derived CDR1 and CDR2 are MGHDK and SYGVNS. Trimming pared 6 bases from V and 3 bases from J, leaving 20 bases between. The CDR3 is made up of 16 amino acids. The CDR3 DNA follows: TGTGCCAGCAGGAAGAAGTTAGGGGAATCGGACACTGAAGCTTTCTTT. Protein sequence: CASRKKLGESDTEAFF.

The genes are TRBV6-1 and TRBJ2-7, with 7 bases identical to TRBD1. The CDR3 spans 17 residues. The ends lost 4 bases at V and 2 bases at J; junction bases unmatched: 14. Germline CDR1 reads MNHNS; CDR2 reads SASEGT. The CDR3 DNA is TGTGCCAGCAGTGGACCCAACAGGGGAAGACCTCCCTACGAGCAGTACTTC. This gives the protein CASSGPNRGRPPYEQYF.

V is TRBV6-4 and J is TRBJ2-3; 7 bases are shared with TRBD2. From germline, CDR1 is MRHNA and CDR2 SNTAGT. J was trimmed by 4 bases and V by 3 bases; bases with no gene match: 7. The length of the CDR3 is 15 residues. The CDR3 loop is CASSEVAGAADTQYF. CDR3 sequence (DNA): TGTGCCAGCAGTGAGGTGGCGGGAGCTGCAGATACGCAGTATTTT.

The gene calls are TRBV7-6 and TRBJ1-3; a possible D gene is TRBD1 (5 bases). This CDR3 contains 16 residues. CDR1 is SGHVS, CDR2 FNYEAQ, per germline. With 5 bases removed from V and 4 bases from J, the gap between germline ends came to 18 bases. Written as DNA, the CDR3 is TGTGCCAGCAGCCTAGGTGGACGGGGGTTCGGAAACACCATATATTTT. Encoded protein: CASSLGGRGFGNTIYF.

The rearrangement joins TRBV5-1 to TRBJ2-7; the match to TRBD2 covers 9 bases. Germline V gives CDR1 SGHRS, CDR2 YFSETQ. This CDR3 has 16 residues. V shed 0 bases and J 1 base; nucleotides not matched to a gene: 5. The CDR3 region has the DNA TGCGCCAGCAGCTTGGCGTCTAGCGGGGCTTCCTACGAGCAGTACTTC. Amino acids: CASSLASSGASYEQYF.

This clone has just a few counts. The V call is TRBV7-9, the J call TRBJ1-1; D unresolved. Looked up from germline, CDR1 is SEHNR and CDR2 is FQNEAQ (reference sequence). The V gene lost 6 bases and the J gene lost 3 bases, with 8 bases spanning the gap. The CDR3 contains 12 residues. CDR3 protein: CASRQSDTEAFF. The CDR3 coding sequence is TGTGCCAGCAGGCAATCGGACACTGAAGCTTTCTTT.

The chain employs TRBV11-2 and TRBJ1-5, with 7 bases fitting TRBD1. The germline V gene has CDR1 SGHAT and CDR2 FQNNGV. This CDR3 has 14 residues. The junction had 7 bases not matched to a gene; V was cut back by 6 bases and J by 5 bases. The CDR3 DNA is TGTGCCAGCAGTTATACTACAGGGGATCAGCCCCAGCATTTT. It specifies CASSYTTGDQPQHF.